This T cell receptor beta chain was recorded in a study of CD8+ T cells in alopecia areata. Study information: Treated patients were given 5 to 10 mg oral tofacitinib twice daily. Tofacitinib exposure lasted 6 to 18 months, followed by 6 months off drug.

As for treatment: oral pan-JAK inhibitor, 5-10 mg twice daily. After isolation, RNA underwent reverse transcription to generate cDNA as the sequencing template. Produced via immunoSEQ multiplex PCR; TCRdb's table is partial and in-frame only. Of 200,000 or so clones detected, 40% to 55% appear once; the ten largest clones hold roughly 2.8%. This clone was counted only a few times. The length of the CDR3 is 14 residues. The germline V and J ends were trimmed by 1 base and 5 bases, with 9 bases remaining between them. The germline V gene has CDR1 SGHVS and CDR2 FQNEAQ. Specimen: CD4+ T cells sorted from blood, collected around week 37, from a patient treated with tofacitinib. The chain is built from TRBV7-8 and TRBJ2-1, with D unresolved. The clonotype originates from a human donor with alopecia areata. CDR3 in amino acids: CASSLVAENNEQFF. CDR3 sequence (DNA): TGTGCCAGCAGCTTAGTTGCAGAAAACAATGAGCAGTTCTTC.